This T cell receptor (delta chain) originates from a study of γδ T cells in repeated Plasmodium falciparum infection (dated by TCRdb to the early 2020s). General notes on the study: Malian children exposed to intense seasonal malaria transmission were enrolled in the natural-infection arm and compared with Australian children matched for age and gender. Roughly 5 malaria-naive U.S. adults underwent four controlled human malaria infections by bites from P. falciparum NF54-infected Anopheles stephensi mosquitoes over about 590 days. Samples were collected from controlled-infection subjects at baseline, immediately before selected infections, and 21 days after each infection. Malian gammadelta TCR repertoires were analysed cross-sectionally during no-transmission periods and longitudinally across acute febrile malaria episodes. The study examined how repeated Plasmodium falciparum infection shapes the human gammadelta T cell repertoire, using natural infection in Mali and controlled human malaria infection. The full study reports these points: The Malian cohort came from a small rural village of predominantly one ethnic group, limiting generalizability. In Vdelta2-negative gammadelta TCR repertoires, which were largely Vdelta1+, repeated controlled infections appeared to drive waves of new clonotype selection. Vgamma9/Vdelta2+ TCR repertoires kept a highly stable polyclonal repertoire across time and infection, and many TCRgamma sequences overlapped between individuals. Compared with the repertoires of Australian children, the Vdelta2-negative gammadelta TCR repertoires of Malian children appeared more clonally expanded, less diverse and less shared. Analysis of inter-individual variability in gammadelta T cell responses was limited by the small size of the controlled-infection cohort.

The V end gives up 2 bases and the J end 0 bases, leaving 28 bases in the junction not matched to a gene. From the cysteine through the phenylalanine, the CDR3 covers 24 amino acids. Just CDR3 DNA is preserved here, 72 bases in frame from base 1. CDR1 and CDR2, looked up from the germline V gene, are TSWWSYY and QGS. There are a few counts of this clone. Its antigen target is currently unknown. TCRdb assigns this DNA the protein of a much larger clone, which departs from its translation at residue 16; this likely reflects a read error, and the protein shown comes from translating the DNA. Library creation used multiplex PCR. Sequencing instrument: Illumina MiSeq. Every sorted gammadelta T cell sample had both its TCR gamma (TRG) and TCR delta (TRD) chains sequenced. The paper's data handling went like this. Repertoire analyses included clonotype tree plots, accumulated frequency of the top 20 clonotypes, diversity index (DI) and D75 metrics. Clone calls in TCRdb were regenerated from the public reads with CATT, after which identical DNA sequences shared one row. V and J calls and clone size were set by TCRdb, not the authors. The sample contains tens of thousands of delta-chain clones, more than 0.85% of them found a single time. Just under 10% of the sample is held by the ten biggest clonotypes.

For bulk TCR repertoire analysis, Vgamma9/Vdelta2+ and Vdelta2-negative gammadelta T cell populations were flow-sorted out of peripheral blood mononuclear cells. This receptor was obtained from a pool of human donors (malaria-infected and uninfected, not separated). Sequencing was performed on gamma-delta T cells from blood. The chain is encoded by TRDV1 joined to TRDJ1; the junction holds 9 bases that match TRDD3. The nucleotide sequence reads as follows: TGTGCTCTTGGGGAAGTAAGCGCAGATCCAATCAGCTACTGGGGGAGCCAGTACACCGATAAACTCATCTTT. This gives the protein CALGEVSADPISYWGSQYTDKLIF.